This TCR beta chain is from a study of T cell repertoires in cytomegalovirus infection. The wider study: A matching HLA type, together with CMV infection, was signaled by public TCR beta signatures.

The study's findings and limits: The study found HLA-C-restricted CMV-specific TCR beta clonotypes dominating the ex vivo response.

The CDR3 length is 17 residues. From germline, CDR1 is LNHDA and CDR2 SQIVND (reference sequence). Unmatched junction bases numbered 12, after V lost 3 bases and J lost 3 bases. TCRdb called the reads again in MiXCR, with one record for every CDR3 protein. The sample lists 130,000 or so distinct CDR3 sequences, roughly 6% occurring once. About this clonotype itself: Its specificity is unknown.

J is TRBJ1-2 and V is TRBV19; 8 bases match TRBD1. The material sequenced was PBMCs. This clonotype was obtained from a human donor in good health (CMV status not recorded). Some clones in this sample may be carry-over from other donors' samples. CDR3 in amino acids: CASSIILADRDDYGYTF. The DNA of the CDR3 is TGTGCCAGTAGTATCATCCTTGCGGACAGGGACGACTATGGCTACACCTTC.